The 5 T cell receptor beta chains below come from one sample, sequenced in a study of beta chain features in type 1 diabetes. Study findings and constraints: The study found moderately but significantly shorter TCRB CDR3s in all four CD4+ subsets of Type 1 diabetes patients.

Their target antigens are unknown. The study reverse transcribed the entire isolated RNA, so it sequenced expressed TCRB transcripts. Data came from immunoSEQ multiplex PCR; TCRdb stores just in-frame clones and leaves some out. The table records more than 300,000 clones, around 9.3% of them present only once. The sequencing sample was made of central memory CD4+ T cells from blood. The origin of the receptors is a man aged 25-45 years with type 1 diabetes.

The rearrangement uses TRBV18 and TRBJ1-2, with D possibly being TRBD1 (6 bases). V lost 8 bases and J 2 bases, leaving 18 bases between the germline ends. There are 15 residues in the CDR3. Germline CDR1 and CDR2: KGHSH and LQKENI. The CDR3 protein is CASAPLDSNNYGYTF. The CDR3 DNA reads as TGTGCCAGCGCCCCGTTGGACAGCAACAACTATGGCTACACCTTC.

The chain combines TRBV6-5 with TRBJ2-7, with D perhaps TRBD2 (5 bases). This CDR3 spans 15 amino acids. V lost 0 bases to trimming and J lost 2 bases, with 11 bases between them. Germline assignment: CDR1 MNHEY and CDR2 SVGAGI. CDR3 in DNA: TGTGCCAGCAGTTACTCGGAGGCCTTAGCCTACGAGCAGTACTTC. Protein sequence: CASSYSEALAYEQYF.

Only a few counts were recorded for this clone. The chain joins TRBV30 to TRBJ1-2; D might be TRBD1 (6 bases). The CDR3 contains 12 residues. Germline V lookup: CDR1 GTSNPN, CDR2 SVGIG (reference sequence). V was trimmed by 4 bases and J by 8 bases, leaving 14 bases between them. The CDR3, as DNA: TGTGCCTGGACAGGGGATGGTTGGGGCTACACCTTC. Translating gives CAWTGDGWGYTF.

V usage is TRBV4-3 and J usage is TRBJ2-7; 11 nucleotides line up with TRBD2. CDR3 length: 17 residues. Germline V gives CDR1 LGHNA, CDR2 YSLEER. V lost 4 bases to trimming and J lost 4 bases; unmatched junction nucleotides: 12. Written as DNA, the CDR3 is TGCGCCAGCAGCCGAAACCCCGGGCTAGCGGGGGGTTACGAGCAGTACTTC. This sequence encodes CASSRNPGLAGGYEQYF.

This clone was counted ten times or more. J is TRBJ2-3 and V is TRBV7-2, with 7 bases fitting TRBD2. The length of the CDR3 is 15 residues. V shed 6 bases, J shed 0 bases, and the junction held 6 bases outside the gene matches. Germline lookup yields CDR1 SGHTA and CDR2 FQGNSA. The CDR3 reads CASRSSGVSTDTQYF. DNA for the CDR3: TGTGCCAGCAGATCAAGCGGGGTTAGCACAGATACGCAGTATTTT.